A single sample gave rise to the 21 T cell receptor beta chains below, sequenced in a study of blood T cell repertoires in COVID-19. Assay: immunoSEQ multiplex PCR; the TCRdb copy retains only in-frame clones and omits some. The table records 65,000 to 95,000 clones, under 80% of them present only once. The sequencing input was peripheral blood. Receptors were obtained from a human donor in a cohort sampled during active COVID-19.

The chain is built from TRBV27 and TRBJ1-5; 8 bases fit TRBD1. This CDR3 spans 19 amino acids. Germline loops: CDR1 MNHEY, CDR2 SMNVEV (reference sequence). The V gene end was trimmed by 7 bases and the J gene end by 3 bases; junction bases not matched to a gene: 20. CDR3 bases: TGTGCCAGCAACTCCAACTCCACAGGGGGGGGGTTTCTCAATCAGCCCCAGCATTTT. It translates to CASNSNSTGGGFLNQPQHF.

The count of this clone is one. This rearrangement joins TRBV5-6 to TRBJ2-1, with a tentative D call TRBD2 (7 bases). Germline loops: CDR1 SGHDT, CDR2 YYEEEE. CDR3 length: 16 amino acids. Deletions cut 2 bases from V and 2 bases from J, with 14 bases between. Here the CDR3 reads CASSLRGGVPYNEQFF. CDR3 bases: TGTGCCAGCAGCTTAAGGGGGGGGGTCCCCTACAATGAGCAGTTCTTC.

The J gene is TRBJ2-3, the V gene TRBV9; 9 positions match TRBD2. After removal of 4 bases from V and 2 bases from J, the junction contained 5 bases not matched to a gene. Germline CDR1 is SGDLS and CDR2 is YYNGEE. This CDR3 comprises 15 residues. CDR3 sequence reads: CASSSSGVDTDTQYF. The CDR3, as DNA: TGTGCCAGCAGCTCTAGCGGGGTTGACACAGATACGCAGTATTTT.

This chain connects TRBV6-2 or TRBV6-3 to TRBJ2-7, with D maybe TRBD1 (5 bases). V lost 6 bases to trimming and J lost 2 bases, with 17 bases between them. This CDR3 contains 15 residues. Germline V CDR1 and CDR2: MNHEY, SVGEGT. The CDR3 reads CASSITGLTPYEQYV. The CDR3 DNA is TGTGCCAGCAGCATCACAGGCCTTACCCCCTACGAGCAGTACGTC.

V usage is TRBV5-7 and J usage is TRBJ1-4, with 7 bases matching TRBD1. TRBV5-7 is reported as an ORF; its role is uncertain. The length of the CDR3 is 19 residues. With V trimmed by 6 bases and J by 4 bases, 21 bases remained unmatched. This chain's CDR3 is CASIPRPSGQKRLNEKLFF. CDR3 nucleotides: TGTGCCAGCATCCCTAGGCCCTCGGGACAGAAGCGCCTTAATGAAAAACTGTTTTTT.

The chain couples TRBV6-5 to TRBJ2-7, with D possibly being TRBD2 (6 bases). This CDR3 is built from 16 residues. Germline V gene sequence: CDR1 MNHEY, CDR2 SVGAGI. V lost 2 bases and J lost 1, with 15 bases in between. CDR3 sequence reads: CASSYTRLGRSYEQYV. DNA for the CDR3: TGTGCCAGCAGTTACACCCGACTAGGTAGGTCCTACGAGCAGTACGTC.

This sequence joins TRBV9 and TRBJ2-1; TRBD1 agrees at 9 bases. The V segment lost 0 bases and the J segment 3 bases; nucleotides outside the gene matches: 1. CDR3 length: 15 residues. The germline gives CDR1 SGDLS, CDR2 YYNGEE. The CDR3 loop is CASSVAGQGYNEQFF. DNA of the CDR3: TGTGCCAGCAGCGTAGCGGGACAGGGCTACAATGAGCAGTTCTTC.

The chain joins TRBV6-2 or TRBV6-3 to TRBJ2-3; D unresolved. V shed 5 bases and J shed 1 base, with 16 bases lying between them. Germline lookup yields CDR1 MNHEY and CDR2 SVGEGT. The CDR3 extends over 16 amino acids. The CDR3 loop is CASSAATIAGTDTQYF. In DNA, the CDR3 is TGTGCCAGCAGTGCAGCGACCATAGCTGGCACAGATACGCAGTATTTT.

The J gene is TRBJ2-1, the V gene TRBV7-6; 10 bases agree with TRBD2. Germline values: CDR1 SGHVS, CDR2 FNYEAQ. The trim removed 4 bases at V and 0 bases at J, leaving 6 bases unmatched. This CDR3 spans 17 amino acids. DNA of the CDR3: TGTGCCAGCAGCTCCGCGGCTAGCGGGAGCTCCTACAATGAGCAGTTCTTC. It codes for CASSSAASGSSYNEQFF.

This chain connects TRBV5-4 to TRBJ2-3; 10 bases agree with TRBD2. The V gene end was trimmed by 6 bases and the J gene end by 2 bases; junction bases not matched to a gene: 6. Germline V gives CDR1 SGHNT, CDR2 YYREEE (reference sequence). The CDR3 has 15 amino acids. The CDR3 bases are TGTGCCAGCAACCTACTAGCGGGGCCCACAGATACGCAGTATTTT. This gives the protein CASNLLAGPTDTQYF.

The chain is built from TRBV12-3 or TRBV12-4 and TRBJ1-2; no reliable D call. The CDR3 is 13 amino acids. V gave up 3 bases and J gave up 8 bases, with 13 bases separating them. The CDR3 DNA sequence: TGTGCCAGCAGTTTGGAAACAGCAAGGGGCTACACCTTC. Encoded protein: CASSLETARGYTF.

The chain employs TRBV5-5 and TRBJ2-7; 8 positions match TRBD1. This CDR3 region has 16 residues. V dropped 4 bases and J dropped 2; count of bases not matched to a gene: 11. The germline V gene encodes CDR1 SGHKS and CDR2 YYEKEE (reference sequence). The CDR3 region has the DNA TGTGCCAGCAGCAATTCCGGACAGGGCCCCCCCTACGAGCAGTACGTC. This encodes CASSNSGQGPPYEQYV.

V and J are TRBV6-6 and TRBJ1-2; 7 nucleotides match TRBD1. Germline CDR1 reads MNHNY; CDR2 reads SVGAGI (reference sequence). J gave up 6 bases and V 6 bases, and 7 bases lay outside the gene matches. The CDR3 length is 13 residues. Here the CDR3 reads CASRRQGSDGYTF. The CDR3 DNA reads TGTGCCAGCAGACGACAGGGATCAGATGGCTACACCTTC.

This rearrangement joins TRBV6-1 to TRBJ1-5; D unresolved. The CDR3 spans 15 residues. Germline CDR1 and CDR2: MNHNS and SASEGT. V shed 0 bases and J shed 2 bases, with 8 bases lying between them. CDR3 protein: CASSEALPGNQPQHF. CDR3 DNA: TGTGCCAGCAGTGAAGCTCTCCCGGGCAATCAGCCCCAGCATTTT.

CDR3 DNA: TGTGCCAGCAGTTTATCAGAGGGATCGGGCTACACCTTC. This codes for CASSLSEGSGYTF. The chain links TRBV28 to TRBJ1-2; D remains ambiguous. Germline CDR1 reads MDHEN; CDR2 reads SYDVKM. Trimming pared 1 base from V and 8 bases from J, leaving 11 bases between. CDR3 size: 13 residues.

The chain is built from TRBV7-2 and TRBJ1-2, with 9 bases identical to TRBD1. The germline CDR1 and CDR2 sequences are SGHTA and FQGNSA. The V segment lost 0 bases and the J segment 2 bases; nucleotides outside the gene matches: 7. This CDR3 spans 17 amino acids. The CDR3: CASSLATGQGSNYGYTF. In nucleotides, the CDR3 is TGTGCCAGCAGCTTAGCTACAGGACAGGGGTCCAACTATGGCTACACCTTC.

The chain couples TRBV6-5 to TRBJ2-1; 7 positions match TRBD2. The CDR3 spans 14 residues. Germline V gene lookup returns CDR1 MNHEY and CDR2 SVGAGI. V trimming: 10 bases; J trimming: 6 bases; junction bases outside the gene matches: 12. Here the CDR3 reads CATNPEAGFNEQFF. DNA for the CDR3: TGTGCCACCAACCCAGAAGCGGGATTCAATGAGCAGTTCTTC.

The chain carries TRBV6-6 and TRBJ2-3; TRBD1 matches at 9 bases. Germline CDR1 reads MNHNY; CDR2 reads SVGAGI (reference sequence). The V segment lost 6 bases and the J segment 5 bases; nucleotides outside the gene matches: 9. This CDR3 comprises 15 residues. CDR3 sequence reads: CASREQGAPKDTQYF. The CDR3 DNA follows: TGTGCCAGCAGAGAACAGGGGGCGCCTAAAGATACGCAGTATTTT.

The rearrangement joins TRBV6-5 to TRBJ2-2, with D maybe TRBD1 (7 bases). The CDR3 is 16 residues long. The V gene's germline CDR1 is MNHEY and CDR2 SVGAGI. The germline V and J ends were trimmed by 0 bases and 9 bases, with 17 bases remaining between them. The CDR3 sequence: CASSYSTGEAPWELFF. DNA of the CDR3: TGTGCCAGCAGTTACTCAACAGGGGAGGCACCCTGGGAGCTGTTTTTT.

CDR3 amino acids: CASSDHRLGGGPHSPLHF. The CDR3 DNA sequence: TGTGCCAGCAGTGACCACCGGCTCGGGGGGGGACCGCACTCACCCCTCCACTTT. The chain combines TRBV6-4 with TRBJ1-6, with D possibly matching TRBD1 (5 bases). The V gene lost 2 bases and the J gene lost 10 bases, with 24 bases spanning the gap. CDR1 and CDR2 from the germline V gene are MRHNA and SNTAGT. CDR3 length: 18 amino acids.

J is TRBJ2-1 and V is TRBV9, with a tentative D call TRBD2 (5 bases). Per germline, CDR1 SGDLS and CDR2 YYNGEE. V was clipped by 7 bases and J by 7 bases, with 9 bases between them. This CDR3 comprises 11 residues. The CDR3: CASGGGNEQFF. Here the CDR3 DNA reads TGTGCCAGCGGAGGCGGGAATGAGCAGTTCTTC.